Below, 2 T cell receptor beta chains from the same sample are listed, as sequenced in a study of T cell clonotyping in hematopoietic cell transplantation. Sequencing used immunoSEQ multiplex PCR; TCRdb keeps in-frame clones, though not all of them. The data contain over 45,000 clones, over 75% of them singletons. Time point specified: recipient sample about 28 days before transplant, after cytoreduction. The specimen comprised peripheral blood mononuclear cells, sampled before stem cell transplant. The receptors stem from a man in his sixties with biphenotypic leukemia. Some clones in this sample may be carry-over from other donors' samples.

V usage is TRBV2 and J usage is TRBJ2-7, with D maybe TRBD1 (5 bases). The germline V gene encodes CDR1 SNHLY and CDR2 FYNNEI. Deletions cut 6 bases from V and 1 base from J, with 10 bases between. The CDR3 is 13 residues long. CDR3 DNA: TGTGCCAGCAGACTTGACAGATCCTACGAGCAGTACTTC. Translating gives CASRLDRSYEQYF.

The rearrangement links TRBV5-1 to TRBJ2-5; TRBD2 matches 7 bases. The trim removed 2 bases at V and 4 bases at J, leaving 2 bases unmatched. This CDR3 region has 13 residues. Germline values: CDR1 SGHRS, CDR2 YFSETQ. CDR3 DNA: TGCGCCAGCAGCTTCGGCGGGGGAGAGACCCAGTACTTC. This encodes CASSFGGGETQYF.